The following is a T cell receptor (beta chain) sequence with its context. This entry comes from a study of blood T cell repertoires in COVID-19. In the study's own analysis: Estimation of nucleated cell counts relied on the amplification of reference gene primers. Here immunoSEQ multiplex PCR was the method, and the copy in TCRdb shows in-frame clones only, minus some. The D gene and trimming were derived from the DNA, and the V and J assignments and clone size from that table. The sample holds roughly 150,000 clones, 80% to 85% seen once. Germline CDR1 LNHNV, CDR2 YYDKDF (reference sequence). The length of the CDR3 is 13 residues. V shed 5 bases and J shed 0 bases, with 7 bases lying between them.

The sequencing sample was made of peripheral blood. The chain recombines TRBV15 with TRBJ1-1; no firm D call. The receptor's source is a woman of 80 years or more with acute or convalescent COVID-19. The DNA of the CDR3 is TGTGCCACCAGCCTAAACTTGAACACTGAAGCTTTCTTT. Translating it yields CATSLNLNTEAFF.